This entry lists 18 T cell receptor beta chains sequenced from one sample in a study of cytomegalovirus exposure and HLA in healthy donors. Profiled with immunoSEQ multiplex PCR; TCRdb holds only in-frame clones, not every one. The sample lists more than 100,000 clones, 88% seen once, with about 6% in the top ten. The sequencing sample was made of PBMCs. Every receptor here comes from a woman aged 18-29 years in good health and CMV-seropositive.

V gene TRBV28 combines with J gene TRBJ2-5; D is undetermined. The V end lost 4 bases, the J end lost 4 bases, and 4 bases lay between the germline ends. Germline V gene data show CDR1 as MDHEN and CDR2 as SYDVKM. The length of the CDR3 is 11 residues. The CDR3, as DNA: TGTGCCAGCAGTTCGAGAGAGACCCAGTACTTC. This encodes CASSSRETQYF. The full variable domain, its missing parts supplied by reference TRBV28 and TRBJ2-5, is DVKVTQSSRYLVKRTGEKVFLECVQDMDHENMFWYRQDPGLGLRLIYFSYDVKMKEKGDIPEGYSVSREKKERFSLILESASTNQTSMYLCASSSRETQYFGPGTRLLVL.

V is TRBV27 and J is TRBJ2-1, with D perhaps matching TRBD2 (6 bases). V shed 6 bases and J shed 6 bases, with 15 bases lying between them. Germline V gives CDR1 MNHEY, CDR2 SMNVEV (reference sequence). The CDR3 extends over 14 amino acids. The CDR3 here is CASSPRDSSNEQFF. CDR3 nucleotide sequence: TGTGCCAGCAGCCCTAGGGACTCGAGCAATGAGCAGTTCTTC.

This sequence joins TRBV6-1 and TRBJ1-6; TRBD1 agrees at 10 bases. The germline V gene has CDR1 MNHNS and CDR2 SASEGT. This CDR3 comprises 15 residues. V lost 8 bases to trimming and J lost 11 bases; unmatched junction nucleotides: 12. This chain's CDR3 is CASGPTGQGPPPLHF. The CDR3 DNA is TGTGCCAGCGGCCCTACGGGACAGGGGCCCCCACCCCTCCACTTT.

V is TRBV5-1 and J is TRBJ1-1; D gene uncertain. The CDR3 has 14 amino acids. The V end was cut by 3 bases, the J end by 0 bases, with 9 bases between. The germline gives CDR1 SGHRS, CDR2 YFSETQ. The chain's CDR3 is CASSWGGMNTEAFF. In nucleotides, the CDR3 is TGCGCCAGCAGCTGGGGAGGGATGAACACTGAAGCTTTCTTT. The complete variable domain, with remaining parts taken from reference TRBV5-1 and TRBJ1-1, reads KAGVTQTPRYLIKTRGQQVTLSCSPISGHRSVSWYQQTPGQGLQFLFEYFSETQRNKGNFPGRFSGRQFSNSRSEMNVSTLELGDSALYLCASSWGGMNTEAFFGQGTRLTVV.

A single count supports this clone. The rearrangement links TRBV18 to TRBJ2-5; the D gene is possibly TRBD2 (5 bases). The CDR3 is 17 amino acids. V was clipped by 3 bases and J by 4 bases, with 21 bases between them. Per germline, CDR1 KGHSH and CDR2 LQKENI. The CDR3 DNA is TGTGCCAGCTCACCCAACCCCCCAGCAAGAGGGTTAGAGACCCAGTACTTC. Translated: CASSPNPPARGLETQYF.

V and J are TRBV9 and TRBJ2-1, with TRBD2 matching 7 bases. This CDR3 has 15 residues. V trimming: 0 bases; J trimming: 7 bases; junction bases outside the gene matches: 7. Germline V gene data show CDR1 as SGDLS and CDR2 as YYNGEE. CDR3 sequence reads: CASSVEGLVGNEQFF. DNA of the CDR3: TGTGCCAGCAGCGTAGAAGGACTAGTCGGAAATGAGCAGTTCTTC.

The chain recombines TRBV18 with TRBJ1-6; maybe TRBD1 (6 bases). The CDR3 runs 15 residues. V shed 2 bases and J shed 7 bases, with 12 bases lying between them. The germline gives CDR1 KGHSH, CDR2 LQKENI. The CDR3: CASSPGERGNSPLHF. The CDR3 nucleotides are TGTGCCAGCTCACCAGGGGAGAGGGGGAATTCACCCCTCCACTTT.

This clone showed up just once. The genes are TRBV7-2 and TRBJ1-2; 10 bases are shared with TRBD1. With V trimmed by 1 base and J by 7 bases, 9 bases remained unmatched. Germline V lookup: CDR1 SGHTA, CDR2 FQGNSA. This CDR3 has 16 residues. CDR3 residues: CASSLGSQTGGPGYTF. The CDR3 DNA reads TGTGCCAGCAGCTTAGGGAGCCAGACAGGGGGCCCTGGCTACACCTTC.

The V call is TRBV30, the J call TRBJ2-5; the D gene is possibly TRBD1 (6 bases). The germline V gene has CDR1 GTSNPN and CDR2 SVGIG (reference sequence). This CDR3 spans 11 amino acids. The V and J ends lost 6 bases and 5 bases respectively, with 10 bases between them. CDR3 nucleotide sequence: TGTGCCTGTACAGGGTGGGAGACCCAGTACTTC. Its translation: CACTGWETQYF. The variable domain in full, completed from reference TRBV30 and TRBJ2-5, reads SQTIHQWPATLVQPVGSPLSLECTVEGTSNPNLYWYRQAAGRGLQLLFYSVGIGQISSEVPQNLSASRPQDRQFILSSKKLLLSDSGFYLCACTGWETQYFGPGTRLLVL.

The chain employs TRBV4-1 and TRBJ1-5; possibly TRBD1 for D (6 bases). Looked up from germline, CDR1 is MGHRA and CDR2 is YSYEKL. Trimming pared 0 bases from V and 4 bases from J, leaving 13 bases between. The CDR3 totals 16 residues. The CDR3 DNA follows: TGCGCCAGCAGCCAAGAACGTGGGACACCGAATCAGCCCCAGCATTTT. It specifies CASSQERGTPNQPQHF.

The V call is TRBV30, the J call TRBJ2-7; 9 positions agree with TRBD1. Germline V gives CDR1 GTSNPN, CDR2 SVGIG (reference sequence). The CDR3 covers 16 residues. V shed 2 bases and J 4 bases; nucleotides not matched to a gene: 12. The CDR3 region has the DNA TGTGCCTGGAGTCACGGGGACAGGGACAGTCTGTACGAGCAGTACTTC. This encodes CAWSHGDRDSLYEQYF.

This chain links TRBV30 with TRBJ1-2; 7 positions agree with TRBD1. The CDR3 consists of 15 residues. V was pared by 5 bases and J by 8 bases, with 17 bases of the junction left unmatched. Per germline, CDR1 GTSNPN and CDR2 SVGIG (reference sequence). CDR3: CAWGEVPGQSPGYTF. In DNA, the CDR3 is TGTGCCTGGGGAGAGGTACCGGGACAGTCGCCCGGCTACACCTTC.

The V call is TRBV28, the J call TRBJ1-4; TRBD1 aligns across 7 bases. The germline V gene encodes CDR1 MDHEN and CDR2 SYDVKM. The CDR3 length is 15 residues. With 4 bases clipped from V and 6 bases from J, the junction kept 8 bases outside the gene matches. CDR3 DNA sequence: TGTGCCAGCAGTTCCCCGCGCAGGGGGGATGAAAAACTGTTTTTT. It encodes CASSSPRRGDEKLFF.

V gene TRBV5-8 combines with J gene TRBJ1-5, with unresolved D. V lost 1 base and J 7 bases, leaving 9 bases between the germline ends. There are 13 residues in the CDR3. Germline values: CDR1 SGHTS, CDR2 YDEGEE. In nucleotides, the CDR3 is TGTGCCAGCAGCTTGAACAACCGACAGCCCCAGCATTTT. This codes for CASSLNNRQPQHF.

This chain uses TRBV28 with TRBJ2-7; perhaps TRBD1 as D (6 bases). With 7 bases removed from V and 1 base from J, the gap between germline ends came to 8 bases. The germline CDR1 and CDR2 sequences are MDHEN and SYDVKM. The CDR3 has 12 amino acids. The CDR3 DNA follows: TGTGCCAGCACCGACAGGTCCTACGAGCAGTACTTC. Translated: CASTDRSYEQYF.

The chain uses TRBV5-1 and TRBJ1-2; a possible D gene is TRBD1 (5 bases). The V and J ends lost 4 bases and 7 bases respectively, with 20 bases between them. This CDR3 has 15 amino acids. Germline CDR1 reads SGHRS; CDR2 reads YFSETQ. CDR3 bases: TGCGCCAGCAGCCTGGACCCTTTCGGGGGGACTGGCTACACCTTC. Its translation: CASSLDPFGGTGYTF.

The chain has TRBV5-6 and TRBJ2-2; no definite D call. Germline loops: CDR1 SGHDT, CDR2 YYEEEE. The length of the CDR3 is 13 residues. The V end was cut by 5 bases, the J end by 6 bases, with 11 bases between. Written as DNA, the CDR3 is TGTGCCAGCAGTCCAACTATTTCCGGGGAGCTGTTTTTT. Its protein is CASSPTISGELFF.

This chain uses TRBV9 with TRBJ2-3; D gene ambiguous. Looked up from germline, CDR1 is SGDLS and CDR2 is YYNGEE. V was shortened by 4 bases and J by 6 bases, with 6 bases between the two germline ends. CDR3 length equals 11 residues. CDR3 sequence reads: CASSSTDTQYF. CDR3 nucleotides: TGTGCCAGCAGCTCTACTGATACGCAGTATTTT.